These T cell receptor beta chains were read from a single sample in a study of Graves' ophthalmopathy and Graves' hyperthyroidism. TCRdb recomputed calls from the multiplex PCR reads with MiXCR, one row per CDR3 protein. The sample includes over 150,000 distinct CDR3 sequences, less than 45% of them seen just once. Sequencing was done on a sample of peripheral blood. The receptors originated from a woman aged 35 to 49 with Graves' ophthalmopathy. CDR3s include the opening cysteine and the closing phenylalanine or tryptophan. D genes are given only for firm matches. Expanded clones get a size class; other rows say once, few or many, or leave the size out.

d_call: -
j_call: TRBJ2-5
clone_size: once
v_call: TRBV15
cdr3_aa: CATSRDGQYQETQYF
cdr3_nt: TGTGCCACCAGCAGAGATGGACAGTACCAAGAGACCCAGTACTTC

d_call: TRBD1
j_call: TRBJ1-2
clone_size: -
v_call: TRBV6-2/TRBV6-3
cdr3_aa: CASTHDRASYGYTF
cdr3_nt: TGTGCCAGCACCCACGACAGGGCGAGCTATGGCTACACCTTC

d_call: -
j_call: TRBJ1-1
clone_size: many
v_call: TRBV9
cdr3_aa: CASSVAGLNTEAFF
cdr3_nt: TGTGCCAGCAGCGTAGCAGGTTTGAACACTGAAGCTTTCTTT

d_call: -
j_call: TRBJ1-5
clone_size: -
v_call: TRBV12-3/TRBV12-4
cdr3_aa: CASSKGQNNQPQHF
cdr3_nt: TGTGCCAGCAGCAAAGGACAGAATAATCAGCCCCAGCATTTT

d_call: TRBD1
j_call: TRBJ1-3
clone_size: -
v_call: TRBV6-1
cdr3_aa: CASSLTGTESANTIYF
cdr3_nt: TGTGCCAGCAGTCTCACCGGGACAGAGTCGGCAAACACCATATATTTT

d_call: TRBD2
j_call: TRBJ2-7
clone_size: few
v_call: TRBV6-1
cdr3_aa: CASRGGSASYEQYF
cdr3_nt: TGTGCCAGCAGGGGGGGGAGTGCTTCCTACGAGCAGTACTTC

d_call: -
j_call: TRBJ2-2
clone_size: many
v_call: TRBV12-3/TRBV12-4
cdr3_aa: CASSSSYTGELFF
cdr3_nt: TGTGCCAGCTCGTCGTCTTACACCGGGGAGCTGTTTTTT

d_call: TRBD1
j_call: TRBJ1-5
clone_size: many
v_call: TRBV5-1
cdr3_aa: CASSTGTGGAGQPQHF
cdr3_nt: TGCGCCAGCAGCACCGGGACAGGGGGCGCGGGTCAGCCCCAGCATTTT

d_call: -
j_call: TRBJ2-5
clone_size: -
v_call: TRBV7-2
cdr3_aa: CASSSFGKWETQYF
cdr3_nt: TGTGCCAGCAGCTCTTTTGGGAAATGGGAGACCCAGTACTTC

d_call: TRBD1
j_call: TRBJ1-1
clone_size: many
v_call: TRBV12-5
cdr3_aa: CASGLGQGEAFF
cdr3_nt: TGTGCTAGTGGTCTCGGACAGGGTGAAGCTTTCTTT

d_call: -
j_call: TRBJ1-1
clone_size: few
v_call: TRBV12-3/TRBV12-4
cdr3_aa: CASSKQEGTEAFF
cdr3_nt: TGTGCCAGCAGTAAACAGGAGGGCACTGAAGCTTTCTTT

d_call: TRBD1
j_call: TRBJ1-1
clone_size: many
v_call: TRBV7-8
cdr3_aa: CASSFRTGIMNTEAFF
cdr3_nt: TGTGCCAGCAGCTTTAGGACAGGAATCATGAACACTGAAGCTTTCTTT

d_call: -
j_call: TRBJ2-5
clone_size: many
v_call: TRBV29-1
cdr3_aa: CSVHRGGHPGETQYF
cdr3_nt: TGCAGCGTCCACAGGGGGGGACACCCGGGGGAGACCCAGTACTTC

d_call: -
j_call: TRBJ2-5
clone_size: once
v_call: TRBV6-5
cdr3_aa: CASSDSGTKETQYF
cdr3_nt: TGTGCCAGCAGTGACTCCGGGACAAAAGAGACCCAGTACTTC

d_call: TRBD2
j_call: TRBJ2-3
clone_size: -
v_call: TRBV19
cdr3_aa: CASSWGLAGTDTQYF
cdr3_nt: TGTGCCAGTAGTTGGGGACTAGCGGGAACAGATACGCAGTATTTT

d_call: -
j_call: TRBJ2-7
clone_size: many
v_call: TRBV27
cdr3_aa: CASSGPQGYEPYEQYF
cdr3_nt: TGTGCCAGCAGTGGACCCCAGGGCTACGAGCCCTACGAGCAGTACTTC

d_call: -
j_call: TRBJ1-1
clone_size: -
v_call: TRBV19
cdr3_aa: CASSIAGFDASTEAFF
cdr3_nt: TGTGCCAGTAGTATTGCAGGGTTTGATGCGAGCACTGAAGCTTTCTTT

d_call: -
j_call: TRBJ2-7
clone_size: many
v_call: TRBV5-1
cdr3_aa: CASSLGGAAYEQYF
cdr3_nt: TGCGCCAGCAGCTTGGGGGGAGCCGCCTACGAGCAGTACTTC

d_call: TRBD2
j_call: TRBJ2-7
clone_size: few
v_call: TRBV6-2/TRBV6-3
cdr3_aa: CASSYSTSAYEQYF
cdr3_nt: TGTGCCAGCAGTTACTCGACTAGCGCCTACGAGCAGTACTTC

d_call: -
j_call: TRBJ1-1
clone_size: many
v_call: TRBV4-1
cdr3_aa: CASSQDQGRLNTEAFF
cdr3_nt: TGCGCCAGCAGCCAAGATCAAGGACGGTTGAACACTGAAGCTTTCTTT

d_call: -
j_call: TRBJ1-1
clone_size: -
v_call: TRBV6-5
cdr3_aa: CASSYSVGIHTEAFF
cdr3_nt: TGTGCCAGCAGTTACTCGGTCGGGATACACACTGAAGCTTTCTTT

d_call: -
j_call: TRBJ1-1
clone_size: once
v_call: TRBV7-2
cdr3_aa: CASSPAGRGGEAFF
cdr3_nt: TGTGCCAGCAGCCCCGCCGGCAGGGGCGGTGAAGCTTTCTTT

d_call: -
j_call: TRBJ2-5
clone_size: once
v_call: TRBV7-2
cdr3_aa: CASSLRTRETQYF
cdr3_nt: TGTGCCAGCAGCTTAAGGACGCGAGAGACCCAGTACTTC

d_call: -
j_call: TRBJ2-5
clone_size: once
v_call: TRBV6-5
cdr3_aa: CASSYSRRASQETQYF
cdr3_nt: TGTGCCAGCAGTTACTCGCGCAGGGCCTCCCAAGAGACCCAGTACTTC

d_call: -
j_call: TRBJ1-1
clone_size: -
v_call: TRBV20-1
cdr3_aa: CSADRASTTPNTEAFF
cdr3_nt: TGCAGTGCTGATCGGGCTTCTACAACGCCGAACACTGAAGCTTTCTTT

d_call: -
j_call: TRBJ2-5
clone_size: few
v_call: TRBV7-2
cdr3_aa: CASSTGHLETQYF
cdr3_nt: TGTGCCAGCAGCACGGGACATTTAGAGACCCAGTACTTC

d_call: -
j_call: TRBJ1-5
clone_size: many
v_call: TRBV12-3/TRBV12-4
cdr3_aa: CASRWGRQPGQPQHF
cdr3_nt: TGTGCCAGCAGGTGGGGTCGTCAGCCAGGTCAGCCCCAGCATTTT

d_call: -
j_call: TRBJ2-4
clone_size: many
v_call: TRBV5-1
cdr3_aa: CASYPDSGARAKNIQYF
cdr3_nt: TGCGCCAGCTACCCGGACAGCGGGGCCAGAGCCAAAAACATTCAGTACTTC